These T cell receptor beta chains were read from a single sample in a study of shared clonotypes between healthy human individuals. Repertoires were generated with immunoSEQ multiplex PCR, while TCRdb's copy carries only in-frame clones and drops some. This table has approximately 2,300,000 clones, about 90% appearing once. The sample was naive CD4+ T cells from PBMCs. The receptors were gathered from a man between 18 and 29 years old in good health. Some clones in this sample may be carry-over from other donors' samples. CDR3s include the opening cysteine and the closing phenylalanine or tryptophan. D genes are given only for firm matches. The size of a clone is reported for some rows only, either as once, few or many, or as a class for expanded clones.

>TRBJ2-3|TRBV7-9|once|TRBD2
CASSPRTSGSITDTQYF
TGTGCCAGCAGCCCGCGGACTAGCGGGAGTATCACAGATACGCAGTATTTT
>TRBJ2-7|TRBV27|NA|TRBD1
CASSSTGVPYEQYF
TGTGCCAGCAGTTCTACAGGGGTCCCCTACGAGCAGTACTTC
>TRBJ2-3|TRBV7-3|once|TRBD2
CASSSGLASDTQYF
TGTGCCAGCAGCTCGGGACTAGCGAGCGATACGCAGTATTTT
>TRBJ2-5|TRBV5-1|NA|TRBD2
CASSLSGRVGETQYF
TGCGCCAGCAGCTTGAGCGGGAGGGTAGGTGAGACCCAGTACTTC
>TRBJ2-3|TRBV21-1|NA|NA
CASSKRSLGGASSTDTQYF
TGTGCCAGCAGCAAAAGAAGTTTAGGGGGGGCCTCTAGCACAGATACGCAGTATTTT
>TRBJ2-7|TRBV5-1|NA|NA
CASSLIPPGDEQYF
TGCGCCAGCAGCTTGATCCCGCCGGGCGACGAGCAGTACTTC
>TRBJ2-7|TRBV28|NA|TRBD1
CASSSQGARREQYF
TGTGCCAGCAGTTCACAGGGGGCGCGACGCGAGCAGTACTTC
>TRBJ2-3|TRBV28|NA|NA
CASSSTWTDTQYF
TGTGCCAGCAGTTCCACATGGACAGATACGCAGTATTTT
>TRBJ1-4|TRBV19|NA|NA
CASSRGYDRDEKLFF
TGTGCCAGTAGCAGGGGTTACGATAGGGATGAAAAACTGTTTTTT
>TRBJ2-3|TRBV27|NA|TRBD2
CASSLSGGPADTQYF
TGTGCCAGCAGTTTGTCGGGAGGGCCAGCAGATACGCAGTATTTT
>TRBJ2-7|TRBV28|NA|TRBD1
CASSLRTGSYEQYF
TGTGCCAGCAGTCTACGGACAGGCTCCTACGAGCAGTACTTC
>TRBJ1-4|TRBV21-1|NA|NA
CASRRGPLGGLNEKLFF
TGTGCCAGCAGACGAGGGCCACTGGGGGGCCTTAATGAAAAACTGTTTTTT
>TRBJ2-1|TRBV28|NA|TRBD2
CASSLVLAGWDEQFF
TGTGCCAGCAGTTTAGTATTAGCGGGGTGGGATGAGCAGTTCTTC
>TRBJ1-3|TRBV5-1|NA|NA
CASSLAQPGNTIYF
TGCGCCAGCAGCTTGGCCCAACCTGGAAACACCATATATTTT
>TRBJ2-1|TRBV4-1|NA|TRBD1
CASRGQGAGNEQFF
TGCGCCAGCAGGGGGCAGGGGGCGGGTAATGAGCAGTTCTTC
>TRBJ2-1|TRBV2|NA|TRBD2
CASRKGLAGGLNEQFF
TGTGCCAGCAGGAAAGGACTAGCGGGAGGACTCAATGAGCAGTTCTTC
>TRBJ1-4|TRBV28|NA|NA
CAGLTVSVEKLFF
TGTGCCGGCCTGACTGTTTCCGTGGAAAAACTGTTTTTT
>TRBJ2-7|TRBV9|NA|NA
CASSPGLPLGEQYF
TGTGCCAGCAGCCCAGGACTCCCTCTTGGCGAGCAGTACTTC
>TRBJ2-5|TRBV7-2|NA|TRBD2
CASSLQASGGETQYF
TGTGCCAGCAGCTTACAGGCTAGCGGGGGGGAGACCCAGTACTTC
>TRBJ2-5|TRBV29-1|NA|TRBD2
CSYRRGGEETQYF
TGCAGCTATCGACGGGGGGGAGAAGAGACCCAGTACTTC
>TRBJ1-2|TRBV2|NA|NA
CASSEMAYGYTF
TGTGCCAGCAGTGAAATGGCGTATGGCTACACCTTC
>TRBJ2-6|TRBV4-1|NA|TRBD1
CASSQPTSRQGIPGANVLTF
TGCGCCAGCAGCCAACCTACTTCGCGACAGGGCATCCCTGGGGCCAACGTCCTGACTTTC
>TRBJ2-1|TRBV27|NA|NA
CASSKERTGAPSNEQFF
TGTGCCAGCAGTAAAGAGCGTACCGGGGCCCCCTCCAATGAGCAGTTCTTC
>TRBJ2-2|TRBV5-1|NA|NA
CASSEQGNTGELFF
TGCGCCAGCAGCGAACAGGGGAACACCGGGGAGCTGTTTTTT
>TRBJ2-3|TRBV5-4|NA|NA
CASSSNRGFADTQYF
TGTGCCAGCAGCTCGAATAGGGGTTTTGCAGATACGCAGTATTTT
>TRBJ2-5|TRBV7-3|NA|NA
CASSSRGQDRMYF
TGTGCCAGCAGCTCAAGGGGACAAGACCGTATGTACTTC
>TRBJ2-7|TRBV7-3|NA|NA
CASSLMAASYEQYF
TGTGCCAGCAGCTTAATGGCGGCCTCCTACGAGCAGTACTTC
>TRBJ2-7|TRBV13|NA|TRBD2
CASSIRALAHRTIYEQYF
TGTGCCAGCAGTATAAGGGCACTAGCGCACCGAACAATCTACGAGCAGTACTTC